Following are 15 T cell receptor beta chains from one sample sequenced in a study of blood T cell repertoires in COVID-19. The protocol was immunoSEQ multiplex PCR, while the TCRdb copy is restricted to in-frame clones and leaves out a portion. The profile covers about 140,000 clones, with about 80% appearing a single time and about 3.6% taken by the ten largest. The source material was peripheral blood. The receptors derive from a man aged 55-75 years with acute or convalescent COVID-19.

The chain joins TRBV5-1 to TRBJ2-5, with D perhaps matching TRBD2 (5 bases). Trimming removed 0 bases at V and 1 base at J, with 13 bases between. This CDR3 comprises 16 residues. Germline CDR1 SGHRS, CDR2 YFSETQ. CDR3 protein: CASSLGGLGAQETQYF. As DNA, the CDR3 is TGCGCCAGCAGCTTGGGAGGACTCGGAGCCCAAGAGACCCAGTACTTC. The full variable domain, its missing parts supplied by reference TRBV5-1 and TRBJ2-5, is KAGVTQTPRYLIKTRGQQVTLSCSPISGHRSVSWYQQTPGQGLQFLFEYFSETQRNKGNFPGRFSGRQFSNSRSEMNVSTLELGDSALYLCASSLGGLGAQETQYFGPGTRLLVL.

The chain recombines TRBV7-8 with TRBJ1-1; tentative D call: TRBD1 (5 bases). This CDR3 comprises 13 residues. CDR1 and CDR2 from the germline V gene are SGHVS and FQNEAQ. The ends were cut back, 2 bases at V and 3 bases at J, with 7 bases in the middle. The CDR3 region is CASSLKGDTEAFF. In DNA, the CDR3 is TGTGCCAGCAGCTTAAAAGGGGACACTGAAGCTTTCTTT.

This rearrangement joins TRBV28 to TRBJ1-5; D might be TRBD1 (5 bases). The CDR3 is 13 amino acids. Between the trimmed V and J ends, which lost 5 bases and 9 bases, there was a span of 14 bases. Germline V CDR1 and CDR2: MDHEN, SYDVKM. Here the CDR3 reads CASSNRLAWPQHF. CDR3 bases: TGTGCCAGCAGTAACAGGTTGGCATGGCCCCAGCATTTT.

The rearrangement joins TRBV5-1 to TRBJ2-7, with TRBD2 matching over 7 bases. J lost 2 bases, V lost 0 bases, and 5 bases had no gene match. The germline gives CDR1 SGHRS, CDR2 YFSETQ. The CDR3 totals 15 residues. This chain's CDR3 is CASSLEGLAAYEQYF. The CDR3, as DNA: TGCGCCAGCAGCTTGGAAGGGCTAGCGGCCTACGAGCAGTACTTC.

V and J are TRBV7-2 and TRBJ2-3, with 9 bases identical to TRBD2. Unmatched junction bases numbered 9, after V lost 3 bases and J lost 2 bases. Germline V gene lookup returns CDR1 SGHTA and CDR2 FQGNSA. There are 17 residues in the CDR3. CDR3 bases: TGTGCCAGCAGCTTCGGGGGGAGCGGGAGGCTCACAGATACGCAGTATTTT. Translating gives CASSFGGSGRLTDTQYF.

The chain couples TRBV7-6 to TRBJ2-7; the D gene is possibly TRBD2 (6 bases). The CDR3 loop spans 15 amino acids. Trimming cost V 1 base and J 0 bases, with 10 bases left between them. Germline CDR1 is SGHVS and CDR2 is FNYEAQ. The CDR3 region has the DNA TGTGCCAGCAGCTTAGGGGCCGGGAGCTCCTACGAGCAGTACTTC. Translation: CASSLGAGSSYEQYF.

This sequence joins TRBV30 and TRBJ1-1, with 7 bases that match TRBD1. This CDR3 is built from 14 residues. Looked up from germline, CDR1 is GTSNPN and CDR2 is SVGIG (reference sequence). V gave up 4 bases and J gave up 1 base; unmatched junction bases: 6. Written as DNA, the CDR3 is TGTGCCTGGAAGCTGACAGGGAGGAACACTGAAGCTTTCTTT. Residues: CAWKLTGRNTEAFF.

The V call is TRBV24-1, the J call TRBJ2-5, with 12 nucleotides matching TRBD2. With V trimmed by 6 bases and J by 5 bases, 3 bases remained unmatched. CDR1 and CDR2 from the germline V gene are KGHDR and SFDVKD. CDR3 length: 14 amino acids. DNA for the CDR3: TGTGCCACCAGTACTAGCGGGAGGTGGGAGACCCAGTACTTC. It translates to CATSTSGRWETQYF.

This CDR3 reads CASSPRQGTNTEAFF. The CDR3 DNA follows: TGTGCCAGCAGCCCCAGACAGGGGACGAACACTGAAGCTTTCTTT. This sequence joins TRBV7-2 and TRBJ1-1; TRBD1 aligns across 8 bases. V lost 5 bases and J lost 1; bases outside the gene matches: 6. This CDR3 has 15 amino acids. Germline V gives CDR1 SGHTA, CDR2 FQGNSA.

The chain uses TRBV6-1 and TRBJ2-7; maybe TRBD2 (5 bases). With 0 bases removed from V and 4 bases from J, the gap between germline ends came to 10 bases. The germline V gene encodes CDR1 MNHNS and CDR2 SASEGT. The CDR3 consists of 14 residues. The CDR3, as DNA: TGTGCCAGCAGTGAAGCAATGAGGGTTTACGAGCAGTACTTC. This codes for CASSEAMRVYEQYF.

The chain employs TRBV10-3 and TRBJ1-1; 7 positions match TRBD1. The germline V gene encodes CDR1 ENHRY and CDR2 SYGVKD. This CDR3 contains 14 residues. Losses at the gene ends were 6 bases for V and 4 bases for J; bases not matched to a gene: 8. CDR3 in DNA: TGTGCCATCAGGCTCAGGGGGTTAAGCACTGAAGCTTTCTTT. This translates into CAIRLRGLSTEAFF.

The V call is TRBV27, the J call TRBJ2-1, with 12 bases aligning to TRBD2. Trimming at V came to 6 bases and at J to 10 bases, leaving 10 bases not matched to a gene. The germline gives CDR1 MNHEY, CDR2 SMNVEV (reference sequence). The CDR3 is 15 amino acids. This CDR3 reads CASRLLAGGRGEQFF. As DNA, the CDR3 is TGTGCCAGCAGACTACTAGCGGGAGGAAGAGGGGAGCAGTTCTTC.

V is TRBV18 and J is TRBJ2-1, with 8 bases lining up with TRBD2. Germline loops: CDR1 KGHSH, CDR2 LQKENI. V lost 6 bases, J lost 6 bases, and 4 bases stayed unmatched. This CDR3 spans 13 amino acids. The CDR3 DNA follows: TGTGCCAGCTCCCCCGGGACTAGCAATGAGCAGTTCTTC. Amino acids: CASSPGTSNEQFF. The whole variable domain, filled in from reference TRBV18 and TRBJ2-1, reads NAGVMQNPRHLVRRRGQEARLRCSPMKGHSHVYWYRQLPEEGLKFMVYLQKENIIDESGMPKERFSAEFPKEGPSILRIQQVVRGDSAAYFCASSPGTSNEQFFGPGTRLTVL.

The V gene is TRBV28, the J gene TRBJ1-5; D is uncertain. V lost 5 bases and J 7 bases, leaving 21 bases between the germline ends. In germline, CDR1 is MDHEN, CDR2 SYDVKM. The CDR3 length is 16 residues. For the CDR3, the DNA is TGTGCCAGCAGTCCATACGAAGGACTTGGTGGGCAGCCCCAGCATTTT. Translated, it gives CASSPYEGLGGQPQHF.

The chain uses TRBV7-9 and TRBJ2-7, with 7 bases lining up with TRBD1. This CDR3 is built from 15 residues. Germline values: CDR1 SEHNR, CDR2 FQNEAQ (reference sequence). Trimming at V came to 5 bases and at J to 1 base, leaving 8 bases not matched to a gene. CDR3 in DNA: TGTGCCAGCAGCAAGTCCGGGACAGCTTCCTACGAGCAGTACTTC. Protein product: CASSKSGTASYEQYF.